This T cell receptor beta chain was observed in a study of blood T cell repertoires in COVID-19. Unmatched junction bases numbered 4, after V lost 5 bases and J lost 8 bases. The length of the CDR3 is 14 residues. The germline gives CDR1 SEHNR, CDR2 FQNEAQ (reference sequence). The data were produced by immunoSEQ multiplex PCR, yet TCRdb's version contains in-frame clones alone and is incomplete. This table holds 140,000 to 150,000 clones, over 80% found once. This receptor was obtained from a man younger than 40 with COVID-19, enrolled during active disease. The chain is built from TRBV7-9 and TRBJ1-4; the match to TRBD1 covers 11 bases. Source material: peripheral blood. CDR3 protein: CASSQDRGREKLFF. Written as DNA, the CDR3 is TGTGCCAGCAGCCAGGACAGGGGGCGAGAAAAACTGTTTTTT.